This TCR beta chain was sequenced in a study of cytomegalovirus exposure and HLA in healthy donors (dated by TCRdb to 2016 to 2017). Notes on the research overall: In an earlier analysis of some 550 of the donors, around 290 Gb of sequence data and approximately 120 million unique TCR beta sequences from roughly 200 million T cells were reported. Typing coverage differed by locus: A, B, C, DRB1 and DQB1 were typed in roughly 620-640 donors, DQA1 in about 510, DPA1 in approximately 600, and DPB1 in roughly 450. Donor age, sex, ethnicity and CMV serostatus were compiled alongside the repertoire data. Roughly 5 DR-DQ haplotypes were treated as single units for association and clustering because of strong linkage in the cohort. Approximately 330 gigabases of sequencing data and approximately 92 million unique TCR sequences made up an early release that covered approximately 620 HLA-typed donors. All discovery cohort repertoires had been generated on a single sequencing platform. In an earlier analysis of several hundred of the donors, high-throughput TCR beta sequencing was used to judge whether each TCR beta V gene segment behaved as functional or pseudogenic. The study profiled the T cell repertoires of around 700 subjects by immunosequencing and related them to cytomegalovirus serostatus. Rather than using new phenotypic data, the later analysis identified candidate immune exposures from TCR beta sequences and from how often those sequences occurred across donors. HLA typing covered class I and class II loci at four-digit resolution. Among around 400 genotyped donors of the cohort, an average of about 240,000 unique TCR beta nucleotide sequences was sequenced per donor, of which about 18% were non-productive. In addition to the first cohort of 666 subjects, a separate validation cohort of 130 or so different subjects was used. A later genetic analysis used genome-wide SNP genotypes for about 55% of the 666 donors, treating that subset as a discovery cohort. Among the roughly 390 genotyped donors, around 79% belonged to the genetic ancestry cluster associated with self-reported Caucasian donors. To predict cytomegalovirus infection status, the study brought together high-throughput TCR immunosequencing, statistical association of individual TCRs with disease status, and machine learning. In a later analysis, previously published TCR beta repertoires from 666 donors were re-analyzed and high-resolution HLA genotyping was added so that TCR occurrence patterns could be studied. The study aimed to test whether cataloging public T cell receptors could reveal signatures of past pathogen exposure. The full study reports these points: This cohort had only TCR beta chains sequenced, and the lack of alpha or paired-chain data limited which features could be detected. V-gene and J-gene trimming of TCR beta chains was associated with a missense DCLRE1C variant in a later genetic analysis, and the association was replicated in an independent cohort. In an earlier analysis of approximately 590 of the donors, most TCR beta V segments appeared in productive rearrangements about 90% or about 30% of the time, broadly matching IMGT annotations. Linkage disequilibrium might explain the correlated functional status among segregating V segments, but an unknown experimental factor could not be excluded. It was suggested by the authors that the approach could potentially be generalized to other disease states and immunological phenotypes. According to a later analysis, parvovirus B19, influenza, CMV and Epstein-Barr virus appeared linked to several top co-occurrence clusters. CMV serostatus was the only immune exposure information available for the cohort. In a later genetic analysis, fewer N-insertions in productive TCRs were reported among donors in an Asian-associated ancestry cluster than the approximately 670-donor mean. Because counts were too low, about 17 rarely observed V segments, including chromosome 9 orphons, were excluded from the earlier analysis of about 500 of the donors. Compared with equally common non-associated chains, HLA-associated TCR beta chains in a later analysis were more clonally expanded and had lower generation probabilities. A later analysis associated 15,000 to 20,000 TCR beta sequences with specific HLA alleles at a false discovery rate of 0.05. The 87-base-pair reads could not distinguish some IMGT-functional V segments, including TRBV6-2 and TRBV6-3, so those segments were excluded. In vitro tests confirmed that three of the cytomegalovirus-associated TCR beta chains recognize cytomegalovirus antigens. Because HLA typing was unavailable for some donors at each locus, only the typed subset was used in association tests. In the study, about 150 TCR beta chains were listed as associated with cytomegalovirus. According to a later analysis, most CMV-associated TCR beta chains appeared to be HLA-restricted, and the HLA associations seemed to be driven largely by CMV exposure. The classifier was reported to diagnose cytomegalovirus status with high specificity and sensitivity in both the original and validation cohorts. A cluster of highly shared sequence variants was judged likely to be a technical artifact of the sequencing pipeline. Presence/absence analyses assumed roughly uniform sequencing depth across donors, an assumption that may not hold. While some public TCRs were present in many individuals, most TCR sequences turned up only very rarely across donors. According to a later analysis, TCR association rates differed among HLA loci, with DRB1 alleles showing the most associated TCRs and HLA-C alleles showing the fewest. Strong co-occurrence of HLA alleles, especially DR and DQ, made assigning TCR associations to individual alleles difficult. A further reported finding was that TCR beta sequences accurately predicted the HLA-A and HLA-B alleles for most subjects in the first cohort.

From its cysteine to its phenylalanine, the CDR3 spans 13 amino acids. Just the 39-base CDR3 DNA is kept, in frame starting at base 1. The trim is 1 base for V and 9 bases for J, with a gap of 10 bases between the germline ends. The germline V gene sets CDR1 to KGHSH and CDR2 to LQKENI. As to this clone: The specificity of this receptor is unknown. Base qualities are not provided; no much larger clone lies one nucleotide away.

The cohort comprised under 700 healthy bone marrow donors. At the time of sampling, all cohort members were nominally healthy, though unrecorded immune exposures were likely present. Of the 600 or so cohort members, around 290 had a positive CMV serostatus and approximately 370 had a negative one, while no CMV serostatus was recorded for the donor. Every donor gave a peripheral blood sample, and the peripheral blood mononuclear cells from that sample were used for TCR beta sequencing. Genomic DNA was extracted from the blood cell samples with the Qiagen DNeasy Blood Extraction Kit. The method behind the library was the immunoSEQ multiplex PCR assay. For the multiplex PCR, a mixture combining 60 forward primers for TCR Vbeta segments and 13 reverse primers for TCR Jbeta segments was used. A multiplex PCR assay on genomic DNA amplified the CDR3 region of rearranged TCR beta genes. Amplified TCR beta libraries were sequenced as 87-base-pair reads on the Illumina HiSeq System. The paper's data handling went like this. Across the 500 to 850 repertoires, a later analysis counted some 81 million unique TCR beta chains, approximately 12 million of which were shared by at least two donors. Raw reads were error-corrected and collapsed into unique sequences by a nearest-neighbor algorithm in which closely related sequences were merged to remove PCR and sequencing errors. V, D and J gene segments were assigned by aligning CDR3 sequences to IMGT reference sequences. Each retained sequence needed at least a six-nucleotide match to both a V gene segment and a J gene segment. A rearrangement counted as productive if the CDR3 had no stop codons and remained in frame with V and J, and every other rearrangement counted as non-productive. Following IMGT convention, CDR3 was defined as the stretch from the second conserved V-encoded cysteine to the conserved J-encoded phenylalanine. In an earlier analysis of 500 to 650 of the donors, sequences lacking an unambiguous match to a single V gene segment were excluded. An earlier analysis of several hundred of the donors classified V segments as functional when productive rearrangements were above 56.7% and as segregating when the standard deviation between donors was above 5%. A statistical classification framework was developed to diagnose cytomegalovirus status using the catalog of TCR beta chain sequences. A later analysis assigned V and J genes by comparing TCR nucleotide sequences with IMGT/GENE-DB human TR gene sequences. In a later analysis, CDR3 sequences and most-parsimonious VDJ recombination scenarios were assigned using the TCRdist pipeline. In a later analysis, each TCR beta chain was defined by its CDR3 amino acid sequence together with its V-gene family, and reads lacking a unique V-gene family were excluded. In a later analysis, approximately 640 highly shared, low-generation-probability nucleotide sequences were removed to address suspected cross-contamination and a sequencing artifact. In a later analysis, a clonal expansion index for each public chain was calculated from normalized within-repertoire ranks of inferred template counts. Generation probabilities in a later analysis came from a VDJ recombination model fitted to out-of-frame rearrangements, and those results were checked against IGoR. In a later analysis, TCR-TCR, TCR-HLA and TCR-CMV co-occurrence was scored with hypergeometric tests, and a repertoire-size bias correction was applied to TCR pairs. To estimate false discovery rates, a later analysis permuted the HLA or CMV assignments 20 times. In a later analysis, co-occurring TCRs were grouped with DBSCAN, and TCRdist sequence similarity was added when clustering was performed within HLA-allele-positive subsets. Co-occurrence clustering excluded repertoires with fewer than 30,000 or more than 120,000 public chains, plus five with anomalous nucleotide sharing. This is the immuneACCESS table as TCRdb keeps it, with only in-frame sequences that have V and J called. A part of the clones is gone; compared with another copy, unresolved V genes explain less than half, and the rest is unexplained. That table supplies the V and J calls and clone size; D and trimming were determined from the DNA. For this sample there are roughly 150,000 clones; 66% appear just once. The ten largest make up around 1.6% of the sample.

The receptor was isolated from a human donor in good health. This chain joins TRBV18 to TRBJ2-1, with TRBD2 as a weak D call on 6 bases. Input material: PBMCs. The sequence in DNA is TGTGCCAGCTCACCACTTCGGGGGAGTGAGCAGTTCTTC. Translated, this gives CASSPLRGSEQFF.